The 32 T cell receptor beta chains reported below all come from one sample, sequenced in a study of regulatory T cells in long-lasting Graves disease. The TCR beta library used iRepertoire HTBI primers with Arm-PCR amplification of CDR3. One entry per CDR3 protein, called by TCRdb with MiXCR from the multiplex PCR reads. This table has approximately 400,000 distinct CDR3 sequences, roughly a sixth appearing once. Specified time point: newly diagnosed GD, antithyroid drugs for less than 3 months. The TCR library was prepared using RNA isolated from PBMCs. Here the sequenced sample was peripheral blood mononuclear cells (PBMCs), taken at new diagnosis, from a patient treated with antithyroid drugs. These receptors were taken from a female donor with Graves disease.

This clonotype appeared a few times. The V and J genes are TRBV10-3 and TRBJ1-5, with unresolved D. Germline CDR1 reads ENHRY; CDR2 reads SYGVKD. The V end lost 3 bases, the J end lost 1 base, and 10 bases lay between the germline ends. CDR3 length equals 15 residues. The CDR3 here is CAISESGQSNQPQHF. The CDR3 bases are TGTGCCATCAGTGAATCGGGCCAAAGCAATCAGCCCCAGCATTTT.

This clonotype has at least ten counts. The junction does not match germline at one end; this may be a read error. The chain uses TRBV4-3 and TRBJ2-1; perhaps TRBD1 as D (5 bases). Germline CDR1 LGHNA, CDR2 YSLEER. The CDR3 sequence is 15 residues long. CDR3 sequence reads: CASSQDHRSFNEQFF. CDR3 in DNA: TGCGCCAGCAGCCAAGACCACAGGTCCTTCAATGAGCAGTTCTTC.

The chain links TRBV29-1 to TRBJ2-3; D remains unclear. Germline V gene sequence: CDR1 SQVTM, CDR2 ANQGSEA. Trimming pared 0 bases from V and 1 base from J, leaving 8 bases between. This CDR3 comprises 14 residues. The CDR3 DNA reads TGCAGCGTTGAAGACCGACTGCGCACAGATACGCAGTATTTT. Amino acids: CSVEDRLRTDTQYF.

This clonotype was seen at least ten times. This chain connects TRBV20-1 to TRBJ2-5; D is possibly TRBD1 (6 bases). V was shortened by 3 bases and J by 1 base, with 15 bases between the two germline ends. Germline V lookup: CDR1 DFQATT, CDR2 SNEGSKA (reference sequence). The CDR3 length is 15 residues. Here the CDR3 reads CSASEIRTVQETQYF. CDR3 nucleotides: TGCAGTGCTAGCGAAATAAGGACAGTCCAAGAGACCCAGTACTTC.

This clonotype has more than one count but fewer than ten. CDR3 sequence: CSANQGAHEKLFF. The CDR3 DNA reads TGCAGTGCTAACCAGGGGGCGCATGAAAAACTGTTTTTT. The rearrangement joins TRBV20-1 to TRBJ1-4; TRBD1 matches at 8 bases. The CDR3 is 13 amino acids. The V and J ends lost 4 bases and 6 bases, in that order; junction bases with no gene match: 4. Germline CDR1 and CDR2: DFQATT and SNEGSKA (reference sequence).

To note about this clonotype: The CDR3 carries no conserved terminal phenylalanine or tryptophan, so it likely arises from a read error. V usage is TRBV18 and J usage is TRBJ2-1; weak D call: TRBD1 (6 bases). The CDR3 runs to 16 residues. V lost 1 base and J 8 bases, leaving 18 bases between the germline ends. The germline V gene encodes CDR1 KGHSH and CDR2 LQKENI. CDR3 loop: CASSPQDRPGGDEQFS. The DNA of the CDR3 is TGTGCCAGCTCACCACAAGACAGGCCAGGTGGGGATGAGCAGTTCTCC.

This clonotype has only a few counts. J is TRBJ1-2 and V is TRBV27; no reliable D call. The CDR3 extends over 14 amino acids. Looked up from germline, CDR1 is MNHEY and CDR2 is SMNVEV (reference sequence). The V end lost 4 bases, the J end lost 3 bases, and 12 bases lay between the germline ends. This chain's CDR3 is CASSSPREYYGYTF. The CDR3 DNA reads as TGTGCCAGCAGTTCCCCGCGGGAGTACTATGGCTACACCTTC.

In this sample, this clonotype turned up many times. The rearrangement joins TRBV15 to TRBJ2-3, with 7 nucleotides matching TRBD1. The DNA end favors TRBJ1-1, so the J call may be wrong. CDR3 size: 14 residues. CDR1 LNHNV and CDR2 YYDKDF come from the germline V gene (reference sequence). CDR3 region: CATSRKQGIAEAFF. CDR3 DNA sequence: TGTGCCACCAGCAGGAAACAGGGGATCGCTGAAGCTTTCTTT.

This clonotype was found many times. V and J are TRBV6-2 or TRBV6-3 and TRBJ2-1; TRBD2 matches 10 bases. V lost 6 bases and J lost 0; bases outside the gene matches: 8. CDR1 MNHEY and CDR2 SVGEGT come from the germline V gene. The CDR3 totals 17 residues. The CDR3 region has the DNA TGTGCCAGCAGGCCATCTAGCGGGAGTGTCTCCTACAATGAGCAGTTCTTC. This gives the protein CASRPSSGSVSYNEQFF.

This clonotype was observed many times. The genes are TRBV6-2 or TRBV6-3 and TRBJ1-1, with unresolved D. Germline loops: CDR1 MNHEY, CDR2 SVGEGT. V lost 6 bases to trimming and J lost 0 bases, with 20 bases between them. There are 17 residues in the CDR3. The CDR3 DNA follows: TGTGCCAGCAGCTCGGGGTATGACCGAGTTATGAACACTGAAGCTTTCTTT. Translating gives CASSSGYDRVMNTEAFF.

This clonotype came up a few times. The V call is TRBV30, the J call TRBJ1-4, with D unresolved. The CDR3 runs to 15 residues. Germline V CDR1 and CDR2: GTSNPN, SVGIG (reference sequence). V lost 5 bases and J 8 bases, leaving 21 bases between the germline ends. The CDR3 coding sequence is TGTGCCTGGGGGAATGGGGAGCCGACTCGGGAAAAACTGTTTTTT. This encodes CAWGNGEPTREKLFF.

This clonotype turned up a few times. The rearrangement uses TRBV6-1 and TRBJ2-7; TRBD2 matches at 10 bases. The CDR3 has 16 amino acids. Germline trimming cut 6 bases from V and 2 bases from J; bases unmatched to any gene: 10. Germline V lookup: CDR1 MNHNS, CDR2 SASEGT. In nucleotides, the CDR3 is TGTGCCAGCAGACGACTAGCGGGTCCCGAACCCTACGAGCAGTACTTC. It translates to CASRRLAGPEPYEQYF.

This clonotype has a handful of counts. This rearrangement joins TRBV11-2 to TRBJ2-5; a weak D match, TRBD2 (7 bases). The CDR3 spans 15 residues. V gave up 6 bases and J gave up 3 bases, with 17 bases separating them. From germline, CDR1 is SGHAT and CDR2 FQNNGV. CDR3 coding DNA: TGTGCCAGCAGTTTATGGGGGGGCCGCGAAGAGACCCAGTACTTC. Protein sequence: CASSLWGGREETQYF.

This clonotype was seen a handful of times. The chain employs TRBV27 and TRBJ2-1, with D unclear. This CDR3 has 11 residues. Trimming removed 6 bases at V and 14 bases at J, with 14 bases between. CDR1 and CDR2 (germline): MNHEY, SMNVEV (reference sequence). The CDR3 DNA sequence: TGTGCCAGCAGAGTCATAACAGAGGAGTTCTTC. Translated, it gives CASRVITEEFF.

This clonotype was recorded many times. The V call is TRBV5-1, the J call TRBJ2-3; 9 positions agree with TRBD2. Germline V gives CDR1 SGHRS, CDR2 YFSETQ. This CDR3 has 14 amino acids. The trim removed 6 bases at V and 1 base at J, leaving 3 bases unmatched. CDR3 in amino acids: CASNSGGRTDTQYF. As DNA, the CDR3 is TGCGCCAGCAATAGCGGGGGCCGCACAGATACGCAGTATTTT.

This clonotype has at least ten counts. The rearrangement joins TRBV3-1 to TRBJ2-1; 12 positions match TRBD2. The CDR3 totals 16 residues. Per germline, CDR1 LGHDT and CDR2 YNNKEL (reference sequence). The ends lost 4 bases at V and 9 bases at J; junction bases unmatched: 10. Here the CDR3 DNA reads TGTGCCAGCAGCCCATTCGCTAGCGGGGGGGCAGGTGAGCAGTTCTTC. It codes for CASSPFASGGAGEQFF.

In this sample, this clonotype turned up many times. The V and J genes are TRBV6-1 and TRBJ2-7, with 7 bases fitting TRBD1. CDR3 length: 14 amino acids. CDR1 is MNHNS, CDR2 SASEGT, per germline. V was pared by 6 bases and J by 3 bases, with 8 bases of the junction left unmatched. The CDR3 region has the DNA TGTGCCAGCAGCCCCCGGGACAGACACTACGAGCAGTACTTC. This encodes CASSPRDRHYEQYF.

This clonotype was seen only a few times. This may be a read error: a much more frequent sequence differs by one nucleotide. The chain employs TRBV6-2 or TRBV6-3 and TRBJ2-1; D gene unclear. CDR3 size: 14 residues. V lost 5 bases, J lost 11 bases, and 19 bases lay in between. CDR1 is MNHEY and CDR2 is SVGEGT in the germline V gene. CDR3 sequence reads: CASSESSRVNKQFF. CDR3 nucleotide sequence: TGTGCCAGCAGTGAAAGTAGTAGGGTGAATAAGCAGTTCTTC.

This clonotype came up many times. CDR3: CASRSAGAASNQPQHF. CDR3 coding DNA: TGTGCCAGCAGATCGGCGGGGGCTGCTAGCAATCAGCCCCAGCATTTT. The V gene is TRBV6-1, the J gene TRBJ1-5, with D tentatively TRBD1 (6 bases). V was shortened by 6 bases and J by 0 bases, with 15 bases between the two germline ends. The V gene's germline CDR1 is MNHNS and CDR2 SASEGT. CDR3 length: 16 amino acids.

This clonotype was seen many times. CDR3 sequence (DNA): TGTGCCATCAGTGAGTCGAGTAGCTACGAGCAGTACTTC. Translating it yields CAISESSSYEQYF. This chain links TRBV10-3 with TRBJ2-7; D is uncertain. Germline CDR1 is ENHRY and CDR2 is SYGVKD. Trimming removed 0 bases at V and 3 bases at J, with 6 bases between. The CDR3 totals 13 residues.

This chain links TRBV11-2 with TRBJ2-3; the D gene is possibly TRBD2 (5 bases). The germline V and J ends were trimmed by 5 bases and 8 bases, with 17 bases remaining between them. CDR1 is SGHAT, CDR2 FQNNGV, per germline. The CDR3 sequence is 14 residues long. DNA for the CDR3: TGTGCCAGCAGCGCCACTACTGGACTGACTACGCAGTATTTT. Its translation: CASSATTGLTTQYF.

The V and J genes are TRBV11-3 and TRBJ2-1; D is uncertain. This CDR3 region has 13 residues. V was cut by 6 bases and J by 6 bases, with 12 bases left in between. Germline V CDR1 and CDR2: SGHNT, YENEEA. The CDR3 protein is CASSFVLANEQFF. The CDR3 DNA sequence: TGTGCCAGCAGTTTTGTTCTCGCCAATGAGCAGTTCTTC.

The chain employs TRBV30 and TRBJ2-5, with 8 bases that match TRBD1. The germline V gene has CDR1 GTSNPN and CDR2 SVGIG (reference sequence). The ends lost 4 bases at V and 0 bases at J; junction bases unmatched: 1. CDR3 length: 13 residues. The DNA for the CDR3 is TGTGCCTGGAAGACAGGGGACCAAGAGACCCAGTACTTC. Its protein is CAWKTGDQETQYF.

A few counts support this clonotype. The V call is TRBV4-1, the J call TRBJ2-3; weak D call: TRBD2 (5 bases). Germline V CDR1 and CDR2: MGHRA, YSYEKL. The CDR3 length is 13 residues. The V gene lost 3 bases and the J gene lost 4 bases, with 8 bases spanning the gap. The CDR3 DNA reads as TGCGCCAGCAGCCACGGGGAGTCAGATACGCAGTATTTT. Translated: CASSHGESDTQYF.

The sample holds many counts of this clonotype. This chain uses TRBV2 with TRBJ2-3; D remains ambiguous. The J call may be wrong; the DNA end is better matched by TRBJ2-5. CDR3 size: 12 residues. The germline V gene has CDR1 SNHLY and CDR2 FYNNEI. The CDR3 is CASTPQGETQYF. As DNA, the CDR3 is TGTGCCAGCACGCCGCAAGGAGAGACCCAGTACTTC.

Many counts were recorded for this clonotype. The V call is TRBV28, the J call TRBJ2-2; D possibly corresponds to TRBD2 (5 bases). The CDR3 has 15 amino acids. Trimming took 4 bases from V and 4 from J, leaving 13 bases between them. Germline CDR1 is MDHEN and CDR2 is SYDVKM. The CDR3 here is CASSWWTWPTGELFF. For the CDR3, the DNA is TGTGCCAGCAGTTGGTGGACTTGGCCCACCGGGGAGCTGTTTTTT. The entire variable domain, with the rest obtained from reference TRBV28 and TRBJ2-2, is as follows: DVKVTQSSRYLVKRTGEKVFLECVQDMDHENMFWYRQDPGLGLRLIYFSYDVKMKEKGDIPEGYSVSREKKERFSLILESASTNQTSMYLCASSWWTWPTGELFFGEGSRLTVL.

In this sample, this clonotype turned up many times. The rearrangement links TRBV7-9 to TRBJ2-3; the match to TRBD2 covers 7 bases. There are 14 residues in the CDR3. Germline loops: CDR1 SEHNR, CDR2 FQNEAQ (reference sequence). The J segment lost 1 base and the V segment lost 3 bases, leaving 1 base of the junction unmatched. The CDR3 sequence is CASSFSGRTDTQYF. The CDR3 DNA follows: TGTGCCAGCAGCTTTAGCGGGCGCACAGATACGCAGTATTTT. Supplemented by reference TRBV7-9 and TRBJ2-3, the full variable domain reads DTGVSQNPRHKITKRGQNVTFRCDPISEHNRLYWYRQTLGQGPEFLTYFQNEAQLEKSRLLSDRFSAERPKGSFSTLEIQRTEQGDSAMYLCASSFSGRTDTQYFGPGTRLTVL.

In this sample, this clonotype turned up many times. V is TRBV3-1 and J is TRBJ2-5, with D possibly called TRBD1 or TRBD2 (5 bases each). The CDR3 spans 13 residues. Trimming removed 0 bases from V and 9 bases from J, with 11 bases in between. CDR1 is LGHDT, CDR2 YNNKEL, per germline (reference sequence). The CDR3 loop reads CASSQDWGRAQYF. The CDR3 coding sequence is TGTGCCAGCAGCCAAGACTGGGGGAGAGCCCAGTACTTC.

This clonotype was counted many times. V usage is TRBV5-5 and J usage is TRBJ2-1, with 11 bases lining up with TRBD2. This CDR3 has 14 residues. Germline trimming cut 7 bases from V and 8 bases from J; bases unmatched to any gene: 8. Germline loops: CDR1 SGHKS, CDR2 YYEKEE (reference sequence). The CDR3 protein is CASSVGSGRDEQFF. The CDR3 nucleotides read TGTGCCAGCTCCGTCGGTAGCGGGAGGGATGAGCAGTTCTTC.

This clonotype was detected ten times or more. This rearrangement joins TRBV28 to TRBJ1-5; the D is unclear. CDR1 and CDR2 (germline): MDHEN, SYDVKM. The CDR3 has 14 amino acids. Trimming pared 7 bases from V and 9 bases from J, leaving 19 bases between. The CDR3 protein is CASTQSVGIWPQHF. CDR3 bases: TGTGCCAGCACGCAGTCGGTGGGCATCTGGCCCCAGCATTTT.

This clonotype was found many times. The rearrangement uses TRBV5-1 and TRBJ2-7; D perhaps matches TRBD1 (5 bases). Trimming stripped 2 bases from V and 2 bases from J, with 14 bases between. The CDR3 has 15 residues. The germline V gene encodes CDR1 SGHRS and CDR2 YFSETQ. CDR3 DNA: TGCGCCAGCAGCTTACTGGACACCAACCCCTACGAGCAGTACTTC. It translates to CASSLLDTNPYEQYF.

The rearrangement joins TRBV7-9 to TRBJ2-6; D not certain. Germline V gene data show CDR1 as SEHNR and CDR2 as FQNEAQ (reference sequence). Trimming removed 3 bases at V and 3 bases at J, with 9 bases between. CDR3 length: 15 amino acids. Written as DNA, the CDR3 is TGTGCCAGCAGCTTTTATGTCGGTGGGGCCAACGTCCTGACTTTC. It encodes CASSFYVGGANVLTF.